The text below deals with one TCR beta chain. The target antigen is unknown. Within the sample, other DNA sequences also encode this same CDR3. The sample is drawn from a study of graft-versus-host responses after intestinal transplantation. General study points: GvH clones appeared in recipient marrow, some first in ileum or blood. High graft-versus-host to host-versus-graft T cell clonal ratios marked allografts of patients with graft-donor macrochimerism.

The germline V gene has CDR1 LNHDA and CDR2 SQIVND (reference sequence). The ends were cut back, 3 bases at V and 6 bases at J, with 7 bases in the middle. The CDR3 covers 12 residues. TCRdb keeps only in-frame clones here, not all; method: immunoSEQ multiplex PCR. The sample carries around 120,000 clones, around 95% recorded once. The rearrangement links TRBV19 to TRBJ2-3; D call uncertain. The source of this sequence is a human donor who received an intestinal transplant. Specimen: unstimulated CD8+ T cells sorted from spleen or lymph node cells, collected before intestinal transplant. CDR3 sequence: CASSMGSDTQYF. CDR3 bases: TGTGCCAGTAGTATGGGGTCGGATACGCAGTATTTT. Full variable domain (remainder filled in from reference TRBV19 and TRBJ2-3): DGGITQSPKYLFRKEGQNVTLSCEQNLNHDAMYWYRQDPGQGLRLIYYSQIVNDFQKGDIAEGYSVSREKKESFPLTVTSAQKNPTAFYLCASSMGSDTQYFGPGTRLTVL.